This T cell receptor beta chain came from a study of blood T cell repertoires in COVID-19. Produced via immunoSEQ multiplex PCR; TCRdb's table is partial and in-frame only. The data show about 85,000 clones, around 88% seen once. V lost 6 bases and J 1 base, leaving 6 bases between the germline ends. This CDR3 is built from 11 residues. The germline V gene has CDR1 DFQATT and CDR2 SNEGSKA (reference sequence). Material for sequencing was peripheral blood. The TCR comes from a woman older than 75 with acute or convalescent COVID-19. The chain carries TRBV20-1 and TRBJ1-1, with a weak D call TRBD1 (5 bases). This CDR3 reads CSAGGNTEAFF. Here the CDR3 DNA reads TGCAGTGCGGGGGGGAACACTGAAGCTTTCTTT.